This TCR beta chain was sequenced in a study of beta chain features in type 1 diabetes. cDNA synthesis used the whole RNA isolate, giving expressed TCRB sequences. Naive, central memory and regulatory T cell samples yielded roughly 3.6 million reads on average. Clones were read by immunoSEQ multiplex PCR, and TCRdb kept only the in-frame ones, dropping some. The data contain around 260,000 clones, around 20% of them singletons. This clone was observed a handful of times. Its antigen remains unknown. Germline CDR1 SGHRS, CDR2 YFSETQ. Trimming left V 6 bases short and J 0 bases short, with 9 bases between. The CDR3 loop spans 13 amino acids. Findings of the study overall: Among all four CD4+ subsets, Type 1 diabetes patients had TCRB CDR3s that were moderately but significantly shorter. Whether HLA type influences TCRB rearrangement remained unresolved here.

The specimen sequenced was naive CD4+ T cells from blood. The chain uses TRBV5-1 and TRBJ1-1; D remains ambiguous. This sequence originates from a middle-aged woman with type 1 diabetes. As DNA, the CDR3 is TGCGCCAGCATCGGGTTCATGAACACTGAAGCTTTCTTT. Translated: CASIGFMNTEAFF.